This TCR beta chain was sequenced during a study of T cell repertoires in cytomegalovirus infection. Whole-study context: Alongside well-studied HLA-B-restricted CMV epitopes, recently identified HLA-C-restricted CMV epitopes were also used. TCR beta signatures that were public indicated CMV infection and matching HLA type. The study's findings and limits: Cumulative public TCR beta family frequency identified CMV carriers with the relevant HLA. Dominant in the ex vivo response were TCR beta clonotypes restricted by HLA-C and specific for CMV.

MiXCR, applied by TCRdb to the reads, yields one record per CDR3 protein. The sample consists of roughly 920,000 distinct CDR3 sequences, roughly 30% of them appearing once. Details on this clonotype: Its cognate antigen is unknown.

CDR1 and CDR2 from the germline V gene are LGHNA and YSLEER. V lost 2 bases to trimming and J lost 6 bases, with 13 bases between them. The CDR3 is 14 residues long. The V gene is TRBV4-3, the J gene TRBJ1-2; tentative D call: TRBD1 (5 bases). The source material was cultured CD8+ T cells from PBMCs, sampled from culture after CMV antigen stimulation. This clonotype was obtained from a human donor in good health (CMV status not recorded). Some clones in this sample may be carry-over from other donors' samples. This chain's CDR3 is CASSQTRVSDGYTF. The CDR3 DNA reads as TGCGCCAGCAGCCAAACCAGGGTCTCGGATGGCTACACCTTC.